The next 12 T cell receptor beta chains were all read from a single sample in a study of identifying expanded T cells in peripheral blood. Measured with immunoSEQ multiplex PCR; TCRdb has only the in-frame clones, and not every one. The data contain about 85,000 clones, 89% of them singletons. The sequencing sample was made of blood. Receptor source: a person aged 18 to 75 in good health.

The CDR3 region is CASSRGTDLTGELFF. For the CDR3, the DNA is TGTGCCAGCAGCCGGGGGACAGACCTAACCGGGGAGCTGTTTTTT. The J gene is TRBJ2-2, the V gene TRBV7-3, with D possibly TRBD1 on 7 matching bases. V lost 5 bases to trimming and J lost 5 bases, with 15 bases between them. The CDR3 runs to 15 residues. The germline gives CDR1 SGHTA, CDR2 FQGTGA.

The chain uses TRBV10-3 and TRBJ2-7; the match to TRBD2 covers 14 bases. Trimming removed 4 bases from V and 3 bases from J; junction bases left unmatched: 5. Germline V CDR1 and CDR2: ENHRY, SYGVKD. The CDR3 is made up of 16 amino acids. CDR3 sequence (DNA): TGTGCCATCAGTGGTGGGACTAGCGGGGGCGACTACGAGCAGTACTTC. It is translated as CAISGGTSGGDYEQYF.

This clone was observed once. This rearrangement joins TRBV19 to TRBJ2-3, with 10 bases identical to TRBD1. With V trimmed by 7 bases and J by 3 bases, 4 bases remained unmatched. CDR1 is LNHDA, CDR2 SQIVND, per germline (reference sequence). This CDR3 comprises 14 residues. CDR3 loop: CASKRDRGTDTQYF. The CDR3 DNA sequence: TGTGCCAGTAAAAGGGACAGGGGAACAGATACGCAGTATTTT.

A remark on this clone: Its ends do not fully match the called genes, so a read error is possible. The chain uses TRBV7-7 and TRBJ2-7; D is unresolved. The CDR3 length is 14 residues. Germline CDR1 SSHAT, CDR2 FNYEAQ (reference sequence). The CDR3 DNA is TGTGCTAGCAGCTCAACAGTGGGGTCCTACGAGCAGTACTTC. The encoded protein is CASSSTVGSYEQYF.

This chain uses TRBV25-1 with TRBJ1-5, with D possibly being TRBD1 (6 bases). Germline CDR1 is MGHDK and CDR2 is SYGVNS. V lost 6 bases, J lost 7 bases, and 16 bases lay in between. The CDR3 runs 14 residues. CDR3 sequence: CASRGGGEQQPQHF. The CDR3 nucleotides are TGTGCCAGCAGAGGGGGGGGAGAGCAGCAGCCCCAGCATTTT.

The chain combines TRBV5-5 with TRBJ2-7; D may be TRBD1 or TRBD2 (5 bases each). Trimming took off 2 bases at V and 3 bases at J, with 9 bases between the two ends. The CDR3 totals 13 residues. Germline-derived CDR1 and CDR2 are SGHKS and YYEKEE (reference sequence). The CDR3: CASSFGGDYEQYF. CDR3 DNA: TGTGCCAGCAGCTTTGGGGGAGACTACGAGCAGTACTTC.

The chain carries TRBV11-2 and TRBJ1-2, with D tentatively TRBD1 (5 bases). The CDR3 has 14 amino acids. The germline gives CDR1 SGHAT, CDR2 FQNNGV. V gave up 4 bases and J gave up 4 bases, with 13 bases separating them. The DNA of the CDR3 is TGTGCCAGCAGCTCCGACAGTCAAGGCTATGGCTACACCTTC. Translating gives CASSSDSQGYGYTF.

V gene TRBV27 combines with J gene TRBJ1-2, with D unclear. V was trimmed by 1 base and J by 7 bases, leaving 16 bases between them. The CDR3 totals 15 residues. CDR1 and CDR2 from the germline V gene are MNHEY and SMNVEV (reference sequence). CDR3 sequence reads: CASSLYRGTPGGYTF. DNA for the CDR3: TGTGCCAGCAGTTTATATCGGGGAACGCCGGGTGGCTACACCTTC.

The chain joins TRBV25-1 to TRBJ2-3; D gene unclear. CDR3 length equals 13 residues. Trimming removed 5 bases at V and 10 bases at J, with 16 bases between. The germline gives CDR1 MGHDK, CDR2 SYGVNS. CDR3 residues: CASSSSPGRAQYF. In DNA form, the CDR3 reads TGTGCCAGCAGTTCCTCCCCTGGAAGGGCGCAGTATTTT.

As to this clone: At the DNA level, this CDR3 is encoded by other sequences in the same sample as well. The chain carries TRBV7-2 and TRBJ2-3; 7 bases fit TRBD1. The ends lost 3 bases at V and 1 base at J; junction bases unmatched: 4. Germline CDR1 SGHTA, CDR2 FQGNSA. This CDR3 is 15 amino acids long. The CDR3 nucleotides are TGTGCCAGCAGCTTGACAGGGCTGGGCACAGATACGCAGTATTTT. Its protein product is CASSLTGLGTDTQYF.

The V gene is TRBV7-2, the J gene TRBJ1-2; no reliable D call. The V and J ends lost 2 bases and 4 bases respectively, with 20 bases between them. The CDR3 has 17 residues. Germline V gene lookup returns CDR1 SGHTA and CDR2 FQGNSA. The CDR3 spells CASSLNWERQQSYGYTF. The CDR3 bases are TGTGCCAGCAGCTTAAATTGGGAAAGGCAGCAGAGCTATGGCTACACCTTC.

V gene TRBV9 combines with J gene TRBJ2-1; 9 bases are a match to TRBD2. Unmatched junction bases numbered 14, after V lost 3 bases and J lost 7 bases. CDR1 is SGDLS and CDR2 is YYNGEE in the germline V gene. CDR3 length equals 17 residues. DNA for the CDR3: TGTGCCAGCAGCGAGGGCCGCGGCGGGGGGGCAAGGAATGAGCAGTTCTTC. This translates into CASSEGRGGGARNEQFF. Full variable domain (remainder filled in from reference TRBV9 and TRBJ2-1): DSGVTQTPKHLITATGQRVTLRCSPRSGDLSVYWYQQSLDQGLQFLIQYYNGEERAKGNILERFSAQQFPDLHSELNLSSLELGDSALYFCASSEGRGGGARNEQFFGPGTRLTVL.